These 20 T cell receptor beta chains share one sample of origin, sequenced in a study of blood T cells in healthy people across ages. A second 7 to 11 cycle PCR used barcoded and J-beta primers. MiXCR was run by TCRdb on the 5' RACE reads, yielding one entry per CDR3 protein. The data show about 1.8 million distinct CDR3 sequences, about 49% seen once. The sample consisted of blood. Receptor source: a woman between 40 and 50 years old in good health.

The CDR3 loop reads CASSLNLGAAYNEQFF. The CDR3, as DNA: TGCGCCAGCAGCTTGAATCTGGGCGCAGCCTACAATGAGCAGTTCTTC. V usage is TRBV5-1 and J usage is TRBJ2-1; D is unclear. V lost 1 base and J lost 2, with 13 bases in between. Germline lookup yields CDR1 SGHRS and CDR2 YFSETQ. This CDR3 has 16 amino acids.

The chain combines TRBV20-1 with TRBJ2-4, with D possibly matching TRBD1 (6 bases). V lost 3 bases, J lost 7 bases, and 16 bases lay in between. Germline V lookup: CDR1 DFQATT, CDR2 SNEGSKA (reference sequence). The CDR3 has 14 amino acids. CDR3 nucleotides: TGCAGTGCTAGTTCGGAGAACAGGGCCAACATTCAGTACTTC. It encodes CSASSENRANIQYF.

The V call is TRBV7-9, the J call TRBJ2-5, with 10 bases that match TRBD1. The germline V gene encodes CDR1 SEHNR and CDR2 FQNEAQ (reference sequence). Trimming took 4 bases from V and 1 from J; bases not matched to a gene: 12. The CDR3 is 18 residues long. The CDR3 is CASSSPAWGTGAQETQYF. The CDR3 bases are TGTGCCAGCAGCTCGCCAGCCTGGGGGACAGGGGCCCAAGAGACCCAGTACTTC.

Ten or more counts support this clonotype. This chain links TRBV7-2 with TRBJ1-2, with TRBD1 matching over 7 bases. Germline V lookup: CDR1 SGHTA, CDR2 FQGNSA. Germline trimming cut 5 bases from V and 2 bases from J; bases unmatched to any gene: 5. The CDR3 is 14 residues long. CDR3 coding DNA: TGTGCCAGCAGCCGTGACAGGGCCAACTATGGCTACACCTTC. This sequence encodes CASSRDRANYGYTF.

This sequence joins TRBV9 and TRBJ2-4; 7 bases fit TRBD1. This CDR3 has 15 amino acids. CDR1 SGDLS and CDR2 YYNGEE come from the germline V gene. With 3 bases clipped from V and 4 bases from J, the junction kept 7 bases outside the gene matches. This CDR3 is CASSGNSGGKNIQYF. As DNA, the CDR3 is TGTGCCAGCAGCGGAAACTCAGGGGGAAAAAACATTCAGTACTTC.

The chain uses TRBV28 and TRBJ1-2; 7 bases agree with TRBD1. CDR1 is MDHEN and CDR2 is SYDVKM in the germline V gene. Trimming removed 5 bases from V and 2 bases from J; junction bases left unmatched: 8. There are 15 residues in the CDR3. CDR3 residues: CASSPPGQLNYGYTF. As DNA, the CDR3 is TGTGCCAGCAGTCCACCGGGACAGCTGAACTATGGCTACACCTTC.

To note about this clonotype: One end of the junction fails to match germline, which may point to a read error. The chain carries TRBV7-9 and TRBJ2-3; the D is unclear. This CDR3 comprises 13 residues. In germline, CDR1 is SEHNR, CDR2 FQNEAQ (reference sequence). The CDR3 DNA sequence: TGTGCCAGCACCTTAGAGGTCCCAGATACGCAGTATTTT. It codes for CASTLEVPDTQYF.

CDR3 sequence reads: CAIEQRGFTEAFF. The CDR3 DNA reads TGTGCCATAGAACAGCGGGGTTTCACTGAAGCTTTCTTT. The chain uses TRBV15 and TRBJ1-1; D is ambiguous. The germline V gene encodes CDR1 LNHNV and CDR2 YYDKDF (reference sequence). This CDR3 contains 13 residues. V lost 10 bases, J lost 4 bases, and 16 bases lay in between.

The chain links TRBV4-3 to TRBJ2-6; D possibly corresponds to TRBD2 (5 bases). CDR1 LGHNA and CDR2 YSLEER come from the germline V gene. V lost 1 base to trimming and J lost 4 bases, with 14 bases between them. The CDR3 has 17 residues. The CDR3 coding sequence is TGCGCCAGCAGCCAAGTGTACTACGGGGAAGGGGCCAACGTCCTGACTTTC. Amino acid sequence: CASSQVYYGEGANVLTF.

J is TRBJ1-1 and V is TRBV9; 12 bases match TRBD1. Germline CDR1 is SGDLS and CDR2 is YYNGEE. The CDR3 sequence is 16 residues long. The V and J ends lost 0 bases and 6 bases, in that order; junction bases with no gene match: 6. DNA for the CDR3: TGTGCCAGCAGCGTAGGGGACAGGGGGCGTCGCGCTGAAGCTTTCTTT. Translating gives CASSVGDRGRRAEAFF.

This clonotype was counted only a few times. This sequence joins TRBV9 and TRBJ1-2; 7 bases fit TRBD1. With V trimmed by 7 bases and J by 4 bases, 13 bases remained unmatched. The V gene's germline CDR1 is SGDLS and CDR2 YYNGEE. CDR3 size: 15 residues. The chain's CDR3 is CASGSPAGTAYGYTF. For the CDR3, the DNA is TGTGCCAGCGGAAGTCCGGCGGGGACAGCCTATGGCTACACCTTC.

The rearrangement joins TRBV20-1 to TRBJ1-6, with D unclear. This CDR3 has 12 amino acids. CDR1 DFQATT and CDR2 SNEGSKA come from the germline V gene (reference sequence). Trimming took off 0 bases at V and 8 bases at J, with 5 bases between the two ends. In nucleotides, the CDR3 is TGCAGTGCTAGAGAGGCGGATTCACCCCTCCACTTT. Protein product: CSAREADSPLHF.

The V and J genes are TRBV15 and TRBJ2-5; D perhaps matches TRBD2 (6 bases). The germline CDR1 and CDR2 sequences are LNHNV and YYDKDF (reference sequence). CDR3 size: 15 residues. Trimming stripped 0 bases from V and 5 bases from J, with 13 bases between. CDR3 protein: CATSRDDGGGETQYF. The CDR3 nucleotides read TGTGCCACCAGCAGAGATGACGGGGGTGGTGAGACCCAGTACTTC.

This clonotype was found a few times. The chain joins TRBV28 to TRBJ2-4; 8 bases line up with TRBD2. TRBJ2-7 explains the end of the DNA better; the J call may be wrong. Per germline, CDR1 MDHEN and CDR2 SYDVKM. The length of the CDR3 is 14 residues. CDR3 sequence reads: CASSLSGGNYEQYF. CDR3 DNA sequence: TGTGCCAGCAGTCTCTCGGGGGGGAACTACGAGCAGTACTTC.

The V gene is TRBV28, the J gene TRBJ2-5; TRBD1 is a possible D gene (7 bases). The CDR3 consists of 15 residues. The ends were cut back, 4 bases at V and 4 bases at J, with 16 bases in the middle. CDR1 MDHEN and CDR2 SYDVKM come from the germline V gene. The CDR3 DNA sequence: TGTGCCAGCAGTTCCTACAGGGGAGGAGGAGAGACCCAGTACTTC. Protein product: CASSSYRGGGETQYF.

V and J are TRBV12-3 or TRBV12-4 and TRBJ1-2, with TRBD1 matching 7 bases. With V trimmed by 1 base and J by 13 bases, 6 bases remained unmatched. This CDR3 comprises 12 residues. The DNA of the CDR3 is TGTGCCAGCAGTTTAGTAATACAGGGGTCCACCTTC. Translation gives CASSLVIQGSTF.

The chain links TRBV27 to TRBJ2-4; D call uncertain. The CDR3 is made up of 14 amino acids. Trimming left V 5 bases short and J 2 bases short, with 10 bases between. Germline CDR1 MNHEY, CDR2 SMNVEV (reference sequence). CDR3 DNA: TGTGCCAGCAGTCCCATCGGACCCAAAAACATTCAGTACTTC. Encoded protein: CASSPIGPKNIQYF.

V is TRBV6-2 or TRBV6-3 and J is TRBJ1-6, with a weak D call TRBD1 (5 bases). The CDR3 sequence is 17 residues long. Germline V gene data show CDR1 as MNHEY and CDR2 as SVGEGT. V was shortened by 6 bases and J by 0 bases, with 15 bases between the two germline ends. CDR3 protein: CASRTGAGSSYNSPLHF. Written as DNA, the CDR3 is TGTGCCAGCAGGACCGGGGCAGGCAGCTCCTATAATTCACCCCTCCACTTT.

The chain has TRBV15 and TRBJ2-5, with D maybe TRBD2 (5 bases). Deletions cut 5 bases from V and 3 bases from J, with 10 bases between. Per germline, CDR1 LNHNV and CDR2 YYDKDF (reference sequence). The CDR3 spans 13 residues. The CDR3 here is CATSGGQEETQYF. CDR3 nucleotide sequence: TGTGCCACCAGCGGCGGGCAGGAAGAGACCCAGTACTTC.

This clonotype was observed a handful of times. The CDR3 reads CASSYLQTSGGWSNEQFF. The CDR3, as DNA: TGTGCCAGCAGTTACCTACAGACTAGCGGGGGTTGGTCTAATGAGCAGTTCTTC. This sequence joins TRBV6-2 or TRBV6-3 and TRBJ2-1, with 12 bases that match TRBD2. J lost 7 bases, V lost 2 bases, and 12 bases had no gene match. Germline CDR1 reads MNHEY; CDR2 reads SVGEGT. The CDR3 extends over 18 amino acids.